This T cell receptor beta chain appears in the sequencing data of a study of T-cell memory formation after mild COVID-19. Whole-study context: For the most part, TCR clusters were specific to one donor. General study findings and limits: CD4/CD8 balance held among clones contracting day 15 to 85, and later expanders leaned CD4+. Chiefly within CM and EM were the contracting CD4+ clones; CD8+ ones were within EMRA.

MiXCR was run by TCRdb on the 5' RACE reads, yielding one entry per CDR3 protein. The sample lists around 200,000 distinct CDR3 sequences, 20% to 25% occurring once. This CDR3 region has 16 residues. Trimming pared 0 bases from V and 7 bases from J, leaving 16 bases between. Germline loops: CDR1 SEHNR, CDR2 FQNEAQ (reference sequence). Comment on this clonotype: What it binds is unknown.

Sequenced material: PBMCs or a T cell subset sorted from them (not recorded which). The gene calls are TRBV7-9 and TRBJ2-1, with D possibly being TRBD2 (6 bases). The sequence was obtained from an adult woman who had mild COVID-19 (a few samples of this study predate the infection). Cell type and time point are not known. The DNA of the CDR3 is TGTGCCAGCAGCTTAGCGGACGGGAGTGACCGGAATGAGCAGTTCTTC. Protein product: CASSLADGSDRNEQFF.